This T cell receptor (beta chain) emerged from a study of blood T cell repertoires in COVID-19 (dated by TCRdb to 2018 to 2020). Regarding the complete study: Samples covering the acute and convalescent phases of COVID-19 were provided by collaborators in the United States, Italy and Spain. A freely available public database, intended as a resource for researchers studying the immune response to SARS-CoV-2, is where the repertoires were released. Deeply sampled blood TCRbeta repertoires from subjects exposed to, actively infected with, or recovered from COVID-19 were included in the dataset. The samples were drawn from the first 160 participants of the ongoing ImmuneRACE study and from 1,254 subjects provided by 6 global collaborators. Where available, HLA class I and class II types were taken from metadata supplied by the sample provider and were not determined by assay-based typing. The material from the prospective study consisted of cDNA or gDNA derived from T cells, B-cell-depleted T cells, or PBMCs. Sample metadata almost always included a de-identified subject ID, COVID-19 status, age in years and sex.

Overall results and qualifications from the work: How much clinical and demographic metadata was included differed by source and by participant, and the metadata was provided uncurated.

The immunoSEQ Assay, a bias-controlled multiplex PCR, was used to amplify TCRbeta CDR3 regions from genomic DNA. In the authors' own workflow: Within the assay, amplification of reference gene primers was used to estimate how many nucleated cells each sample contained. To quantify the absolute abundance of each unique TCRbeta CDR3 rearrangement, sequence reads were collapsed and filtered. For each sample, productive Simpson clonality was calculated as the square root of Simpson's diversity index over productive rearrangements. TCRdb re-hosts the immuneACCESS table, in-frame sequences only. Its copies lack some clones; in the studies checked, an unresolved V gene accounts for under half of them, and the cause for the rest is not known. That table supplies the V and J calls and clone size; D and trimming were determined from the DNA. The sample profile shows some 280,000 clones; approximately 90% of them were found once. The top ten hold around 12% of the sample.

Comment on this clone: Which antigen it targets is not known. Base qualities were left out, and no much larger clone turns up one base away.

Whole blood was collected in K2EDTA tubes by collaborating institutions according to the institutions' own protocols. Collaborator samples were shipped for TCRbeta analysis as frozen whole blood, isolated PBMCs, or DNA extracted from either sample type. Between the V and J ends, shortened by 3 bases and 6 bases respectively, the junction contains 6 bases. Including cysteine and phenylalanine, the CDR3 has 11 amino acids. This entry keeps only the CDR3 DNA: 33 bases, framed from base 1. The germline V gene (reference sequence) yields DFQATT for CDR1 and SNEGSKA for CDR2. The rearranged chain carries TRBV20-1 and TRBJ1-3, with the D gene not confidently named. Sequenced: peripheral blood. The clonotype comes from a woman aged 55-69 years with acute or convalescent COVID-19. The DNA sequence follows: TGCAGTGCTAGGGAGGCAAACACCATATATTTT. This gives the protein CSAREANTIYF.